This T cell receptor (beta chain) emerged from a study of T cells after yellow fever vaccination. Study-wide background: SMART-Seq v4 Ultra Low Input handled preparation of low-cell-number fractions.

Looked up from germline, CDR1 is SEHNR and CDR2 is FQNEAQ (reference sequence). The CDR3 sequence is 14 residues long. V was cut by 4 bases and J by 1 base, with 10 bases left in between. TCRdb re-derived calls from the 5' RACE reads in MiXCR, one entry per CDR3 protein. Of some 160,000 distinct CDR3 sequences listed, 5.5% to 7.5% are singletons. At least ten counts were recorded for this clonotype. What it recognizes is unknown. Findings and caveats of the study: Clones from primary vaccination mostly reappeared after the booster (about 97% CD4, approximately 86% CD8). CD4 and CD8 compartments shared a small share of clonotypes.

The TCR originated in a man younger than 35 who received the YFV17D yellow fever vaccine. The chain employs TRBV7-9 and TRBJ1-1; a possible D gene is TRBD1 (5 bases). The sample here was CD4+ T cells sorted from PBMCs, taken less than 6 days after the first yellow fever vaccination. CDR3 protein: CASSWGTGNTEAFF. Written as DNA, the CDR3 is TGTGCCAGCAGCTGGGGAACAGGGAACACTGAAGCTTTCTTT.